This TCR beta chain was identified in a study of blood T cell repertoires in COVID-19. Study at large: Material from acute and convalescent COVID-19 was sourced from the United States, Italy and Spain.

This clone was counted a single time. Per the original data handling: For nucleated cells, counts were estimated from reference gene primer amplification. The assay was immunoSEQ multiplex PCR, and TCRdb's table has in-frame clones only and misses some. That table furnishes V, J and clone size, whereas the DNA furnished D and trimming. There are a few hundred thousand clones in the sample; approximately 78% occur only once, and 3% to 4% lies in the top ten. Sequencing used peripheral blood. The source is a young woman with acute or convalescent COVID-19.

CDR3 DNA: TGCGCCAGCGGATCGGGACAACTCCAAGAGACCCAGTACTTC. It codes for CASGSGQLQETQYF. V gene TRBV5-1 combines with J gene TRBJ2-5; D is perhaps TRBD1 (6 bases). V lost 7 bases to trimming and J lost 1 base, with 14 bases between them. The CDR3 totals 14 residues. CDR1 and CDR2 from the germline V gene are SGHRS and YFSETQ.